These 20 T cell receptor beta chains came from one sample sequenced in a study of blood T cells in healthy people across ages. Together with a sample-barcoded 5' primer, a J-beta primer mix was included in a second PCR lasting roughly 6 to 12 cycles. TCRdb re-derived calls from the 5' RACE reads in MiXCR, one entry per CDR3 protein. The top ten hold more than 4% of the sample, which has 1.5 million or so distinct CDR3 sequences, approximately 43% seen once. The sample comprised blood. The receptors derive from a woman aged 18-35 years in good health.

This clonotype was counted ten times or more. This may be a read error: a much more frequent sequence differs by one nucleotide. The rearrangement links TRBV7-2 to TRBJ2-1; D call uncertain. The CDR3 spans 11 residues. Germline values: CDR1 SGHTA, CDR2 FQGNSA. CDR3 amino acids: CASSPYDEQFF. CDR3 DNA: TGTGCCAGCAGCCCCTACGATGAGCAGTTCTTC.

CDR3 region: CSARGRGGISHSPYNEQFF. The CDR3 DNA reads TGCAGTGCTAGAGGAAGGGGCGGGATTTCTCATAGCCCCTACAATGAGCAGTTCTTC. The chain has TRBV20-1 and TRBJ2-1, with a tentative D call TRBD2 (6 bases). V was pared by 1 base and J by 2 bases, with 24 bases between. Germline CDR1 is DFQATT and CDR2 is SNEGSKA (reference sequence). The CDR3 is 19 residues long.

Regarding this clonotype: Sequence at one end of the junction differs from germline and may be a read error. This chain joins TRBV14 and TRBJ2-6; maybe TRBD1 (5 bases). The CDR3 extends over 16 amino acids. The germline V gene has CDR1 SGHDN and CDR2 FVKESK. CDR3 DNA sequence: TGTGCCAGCAGCATGGGGCCGGGCTTAGGGGCCAACATCCTGACTTTC. This gives the protein CASSMGPGLGANILTF. The whole variable domain, filled in from reference TRBV14 and TRBJ2-6, reads EAGVTQFPSHSVIEKGQTVTLRCDPISGHDNLYWYRRVMGKEIKFLLHFVKESKQDESGMPNNRFLAERTGGTYSTLKVQPAELEDSGVYFCASSMGPGLGANILTFGAGSRLTVL.

The CDR3 spells CSARSGQGIYGYTF. In nucleotides, the CDR3 is TGCAGTGCTAGAAGCGGACAGGGAATCTATGGCTACACCTTC. The chain recombines TRBV20-1 with TRBJ1-2, with 8 bases fitting TRBD1. CDR1 DFQATT and CDR2 SNEGSKA come from the germline V gene (reference sequence). This CDR3 contains 14 residues. J was trimmed by 4 bases and V by 2 bases; bases with no gene match: 6.

The chain couples TRBV24-1 to TRBJ1-1; D not resolved. Trimming stripped 8 bases from V and 1 base from J, with 10 bases between. Germline CDR1 and CDR2: KGHDR and SFDVKD. CDR3 length: 13 amino acids. Here the CDR3 DNA reads TGTGCCACCATGTTGGGTGCGAACACTGAAGCTTTCTTT. Translating gives CATMLGANTEAFF.

The CDR3 spells CASSESPLGAYGYTF. The CDR3 DNA sequence: TGCGCCAGCAGTGAGTCCCCTCTGGGGGCCTATGGCTACACCTTC. The V gene is TRBV10-1, the J gene TRBJ1-2, with TRBD1 as a possible D gene (6 bases). CDR3 length: 15 amino acids. CDR1 WNHNN and CDR2 SYGVQD come from the germline V gene (reference sequence). Trimming removed 0 bases at V and 4 bases at J, with 12 bases between.

In this sample, this clonotype turned up once. V is TRBV20-1 and J is TRBJ1-1; D not resolved. Germline lookup yields CDR1 DFQATT and CDR2 SNEGSKA (reference sequence). The CDR3 runs 22 residues. Trimming shortened V by 1 base and J by 1 base, and 34 bases separated the two germline ends. DNA of the CDR3: TGCAGTGCTAGAGCCCTCAGACGGGGTTCTCCCGATTTTCCTCCCCGGAACACTGAAGCTTTCTTT. Amino acid sequence: CSARALRRGSPDFPPRNTEAFF.

The chain combines TRBV7-2 with TRBJ1-6; D is unresolved. The CDR3 has 14 amino acids. Trimming took 0 bases from V and 5 from J, leaving 5 bases between them. Germline values: CDR1 SGHTA, CDR2 FQGNSA. The CDR3 loop is CASSLAWDNSPLHF. In DNA, the CDR3 is TGTGCCAGCAGCTTAGCGTGGGATAATTCACCCCTCCACTTT. Looking up the rest from reference TRBV7-2 and TRBJ1-6 gives the full variable domain: GAGVSQSPSNKVTEKGKDVELRCDPISGHTALYWYRQSLGQGLEFLIYFQGNSAPDKSGLPSDRFSAERTGGSVSTLTIQRTQQEDSAVYLCASSLAWDNSPLHFGNGTRLTVT.

The chain employs TRBV12-3 or TRBV12-4 and TRBJ2-5; either TRBD1 or TRBD2 may fit D (5 bases each). Gene TRBJ2-7 matches the end of the DNA better, so the J call may be wrong. This CDR3 contains 14 residues. Written as DNA, the CDR3 is TGTGCCAGCAGTAGCCGGGGACCCAACTACGAGCAGTACTTC. This encodes CASSSRGPNYEQYF.

The J gene is TRBJ2-5, the V gene TRBV4-1; 8 positions match TRBD1. This CDR3 has 15 amino acids. The germline V gene has CDR1 MGHRA and CDR2 YSYEKL. J gave up 1 base and V 1 base, and 2 bases lay outside the gene matches. CDR3 nucleotide sequence: TGCGCCAGCAGCCAAGCAGGGGGCAGCCAAGAGACCCAGTACTTC. As protein: CASSQAGGSQETQYF.

The V call is TRBV11-3, the J call TRBJ2-1; 8 positions match TRBD1. The CDR3 has 16 residues. Germline CDR1 reads SGHNT; CDR2 reads YENEEA. The V and J ends lost 5 bases and 5 bases, in that order; junction bases with no gene match: 11. The CDR3 DNA follows: TGTGCCAGCAGCCCTCAGAGGGGCAGGGGGCACAATGAGCAGTTCTTC. Translation: CASSPQRGRGHNEQFF.

This clonotype turned up a few times. V and J are TRBV20-1 and TRBJ2-3; 10 positions match TRBD2. CDR3 length: 16 residues. The V segment lost 0 bases and the J segment 6 bases; nucleotides outside the gene matches: 9. Looked up from germline, CDR1 is DFQATT and CDR2 is SNEGSKA (reference sequence). In DNA form, the CDR3 reads TGCAGTGCTAGAGATTTCGAGCGGGGGGGCTGGGATACGCAGTATTTT. Protein: CSARDFERGGWDTQYF.

V is TRBV20-1 and J is TRBJ2-7; 10 nucleotides line up with TRBD2. Germline V lookup: CDR1 DFQATT, CDR2 SNEGSKA (reference sequence). The trim removed 5 bases at V and 4 bases at J, leaving 14 bases unmatched. The CDR3 has 16 amino acids. This CDR3 reads CSASGVAGGQGYEQYF. The DNA of the CDR3 is TGCAGTGCTTCGGGGGTAGCGGGGGGCCAGGGATACGAGCAGTACTTC.

This clonotype was counted only a few times. The V and J genes are TRBV20-1 and TRBJ2-5; D is ambiguous. With the DNA end fitting TRBJ2-7 better, the J assignment may be wrong. This CDR3 has 11 residues. Germline CDR1 and CDR2: DFQATT and SNEGSKA (reference sequence). Here the CDR3 reads CSAPTPYEQYF. The CDR3 DNA follows: TGCAGTGCCCCCACACCCTACGAGCAGTACTTC.

The rearrangement joins TRBV10-3 to TRBJ2-3; a weak D match, TRBD2 (7 bases). CDR3 length: 19 amino acids. Germline V gene lookup returns CDR1 ENHRY and CDR2 SYGVKD. V shed 0 bases and J shed 2 bases, with 21 bases lying between them. This CDR3 reads CAISESKVRRGGHTDTQYF. The CDR3 nucleotides are TGTGCCATCAGTGAGTCGAAGGTGCGAAGGGGGGGACACACAGATACGCAGTATTTT.

The J gene is TRBJ2-4, the V gene TRBV7-2; D is unclear. The DNA end favors TRBJ2-7, so the J call may be wrong. Germline CDR1 reads SGHTA; CDR2 reads FQGNSA. The CDR3 runs 12 residues. The CDR3 loop reads CASSLAKNEQYF. The CDR3 DNA reads TGTGCCAGCAGCTTAGCCAAGAACGAGCAGTACTTC.

The count of this clonotype is one. This chain connects TRBV5-1 to TRBJ2-1, with TRBD2 identical over 8 bases. Matching the DNA end better, TRBJ2-7 makes the J call doubtful. The germline V gene has CDR1 SGHRS and CDR2 YFSETQ. This CDR3 is built from 16 residues. The CDR3 coding sequence is TGCGCCAGCAGTCAGTTACTAGCGGTCGTCAACAATGAGCAGTACTTC. Residues: CASSQLLAVVNNEQYF.

The count of this clonotype is one. The chain links TRBV7-6 to TRBJ2-1, with 12 bases lining up with TRBD2. The V gene's germline CDR1 is SGHVS and CDR2 FNYEAQ. The CDR3 extends over 13 amino acids. With V trimmed by 6 bases and J by 10 bases, 4 bases remained unmatched. The DNA for the CDR3 is TGTGCCAGCAGATCTGGACTAGCGGGGGAGCAGTTCTTC. As protein: CASRSGLAGEQFF.

The chain links TRBV20-1 to TRBJ2-1, with 9 bases fitting TRBD1. The J segment lost 3 bases and the V segment lost 6 bases, leaving 6 bases of the junction unmatched. The germline V gene has CDR1 DFQATT and CDR2 SNEGSKA (reference sequence). The CDR3 covers 14 residues. The CDR3 reads CSATGTGNYNEQFF. The CDR3 DNA reads as TGCAGTGCCACCGGGACAGGGAACTACAATGAGCAGTTCTTC.

A single count supports this clonotype. The chain recombines TRBV10-3 with TRBJ2-7; 7 bases fit TRBD1. V lost 0 bases and J lost 0; bases outside the gene matches: 5. Germline V lookup: CDR1 ENHRY, CDR2 SYGVKD. This CDR3 spans 16 amino acids. CDR3 nucleotide sequence: TGTGCCATCAGTGAGTCGTTGTCAGGGGGCTCCTACGAGCAGTACTTC. Its protein product is CAISESLSGGSYEQYF.